This T cell receptor (beta chain) is from a study of cytomegalovirus exposure and HLA in healthy donors. Overall study: Tens of millions of unique TCRs from HLA-typed donors were held in an early release of data.

Broader study findings: The classifier, whose performance was assessed in both the original and validation cohorts, reportedly diagnosed cytomegalovirus status with high specificity and sensitivity. V segments that were indistinguishable, TRBV6-2 and TRBV6-3 among them, were omitted from analysis. Later analysis identified a missense DCLRE1C variant that was linked to TCR beta V- and J-gene trimming.

This clone appeared a single time. Its cognate antigen is unknown. A multiplex PCR was run with 60 Vbeta primers and 13 Jbeta primers. The data were produced by immunoSEQ multiplex PCR, yet TCRdb's version contains in-frame clones alone and is incomplete. The repertoire holds approximately 120,000 clones, with 81% as singletons. CDR1 is WSHSY, CDR2 SAAADI, per germline. With 7 bases removed from V and 4 bases from J, the gap between germline ends came to 22 bases. The CDR3 contains 16 residues. The receptor's source is a woman between 25 and 40 years old in good health and CMV-seronegative. Sample: PBMCs. This chain connects TRBV10-2 to TRBJ1-1, with D maybe TRBD1 (5 bases). CDR3 nucleotides: TGCGCCAGCATCCTATCGAAATCTAGGGGAGGCACTGAAGCTTTCTTT. Translating gives CASILSKSRGGTEAFF.